These 18 T cell receptor beta chains came from one sample sequenced in a study of shared clonotypes between healthy human individuals. Data came from immunoSEQ multiplex PCR; TCRdb stores just in-frame clones and leaves some out. There are 170,000 or so clones in the sample; around 63% occur only once, and over 9.5% lies in the top ten. Specimen: memory CD4+ T cells sorted from blood. Subset described: CD45RA-negative fraction. The receptors were sampled from a young man in good health.

With regard to this clone: Different DNA sequences within this sample yield the same CDR3. V is TRBV27 and J is TRBJ2-7, with TRBD1 identical over 8 bases. Germline V CDR1 and CDR2: MNHEY, SMNVEV (reference sequence). J gave up 4 bases and V 5 bases, and 7 bases lay outside the gene matches. The CDR3 length is 14 residues. This chain's CDR3 is CASSPGQGLYEQYF. CDR3 in DNA: TGTGCCAGCAGTCCAGGACAGGGTTTGTACGAGCAGTACTTC.

The chain carries TRBV6-6 and TRBJ1-4, with D maybe TRBD1 (6 bases). V was pared by 2 bases and J by 5 bases, with 9 bases between. The CDR3 totals 14 residues. CDR1 is MNHNY, CDR2 SVGAGI, per germline (reference sequence). CDR3 nucleotides: TGTGCCAGCAGTTACGGACAGACCAATGAAAAACTGTTTTTT. It specifies CASSYGQTNEKLFF.

This clone was counted a few times. This chain connects TRBV5-6 to TRBJ2-1; D gene ambiguous. The CDR3 consists of 14 residues. Trimming pared 4 bases from V and 5 bases from J, leaving 13 bases between. CDR1 and CDR2 from the germline V gene are SGHDT and YYEEEE. The CDR3: CASSHVTGNNEQFF. As DNA, the CDR3 is TGTGCCAGCAGCCATGTGACTGGAAACAATGAGCAGTTCTTC.

The gene calls are TRBV18 and TRBJ2-5, with 7 bases aligning to TRBD1. The CDR3 extends over 13 amino acids. Germline V gene lookup returns CDR1 KGHSH and CDR2 LQKENI. V dropped 2 bases and J dropped 6; count of bases not matched to a gene: 3. As DNA, the CDR3 is TGTGCCAGCTCACCAATGAGGGGGCAGACCCAGTACTTC. Translating it yields CASSPMRGQTQYF.

This chain connects TRBV30 to TRBJ1-1, with 8 bases lining up with TRBD1. This CDR3 contains 13 residues. The V gene's germline CDR1 is GTSNPN and CDR2 SVGIG (reference sequence). The V segment lost 0 bases and the J segment 4 bases; nucleotides outside the gene matches: 1. DNA of the CDR3: TGTGCCTGGAGTGTAGGACAGGGCACTGAAGCTTTCTTT. Amino acids: CAWSVGQGTEAFF.

The V and J genes are TRBV7-9 and TRBJ2-7, with a tentative D call TRBD1 (5 bases). Trimming shortened V by 6 bases and J by 1 base, and 13 bases separated the two germline ends. This CDR3 region has 14 residues. In germline, CDR1 is SEHNR, CDR2 FQNEAQ (reference sequence). DNA for the CDR3: TGTGCCAGCAGTCAGGGATTGTTATCCTACGAGCAGTACTTC. This codes for CASSQGLLSYEQYF.

There are a few counts of this clone. This chain links TRBV7-2 with TRBJ1-2; tentative D call: TRBD1 (6 bases). The CDR3 runs to 12 residues. Germline CDR1 reads SGHTA; CDR2 reads FQGNSA. V shed 5 bases and J shed 7 bases, with 11 bases lying between them. This CDR3 is CASSKQGSGYTF. The CDR3, as DNA: TGTGCCAGCAGCAAACAGGGTTCTGGCTACACCTTC. Complete variable domain (other parts from reference TRBV7-2 and TRBJ1-2): GAGVSQSPSNKVTEKGKDVELRCDPISGHTALYWYRQSLGQGLEFLIYFQGNSAPDKSGLPSDRFSAERTGGSVSTLTIQRTQQEDSAVYLCASSKQGSGYTFGSGTRLTVV.

This clone has more than one count but fewer than ten. The chain recombines TRBV5-1 with TRBJ2-5; 7 bases are a match to TRBD1. CDR1 and CDR2 (germline): SGHRS, YFSETQ. The J segment lost 5 bases and the V segment lost 1 base, leaving 8 bases of the junction unmatched. The CDR3 spans 15 residues. This chain's CDR3 is CASSLQRGLGETQYF. The CDR3 DNA sequence: TGCGCCAGCAGCTTGCAGAGGGGGCTAGGGGAGACCCAGTACTTC.

The V and J genes are TRBV7-9 and TRBJ2-7; 8 bases line up with TRBD2. CDR3 size: 19 residues. CDR1 and CDR2 from the germline V gene are SEHNR and FQNEAQ (reference sequence). The junction had 21 bases not matched to a gene; V was cut back by 8 bases and J by 0 bases. The CDR3 loop is CASANSGSAGGLSSYEQYF. As DNA, the CDR3 is TGTGCCAGCGCGAACAGCGGGAGTGCCGGCGGGCTGAGCTCCTACGAGCAGTACTTC. Using reference TRBV7-9 and TRBJ2-7 for the parts outside the CDR3, the full variable domain is DTGVSQNPRHKITKRGQNVTFRCDPISEHNRLYWYRQTLGQGPEFLTYFQNEAQLEKSRLLSDRFSAERPKGSFSTLEIQRTEQGDSAMYLCASANSGSAGGLSSYEQYFGPGTRLTVT.

The gene calls are TRBV11-2 and TRBJ1-3, with 7 nucleotides matching TRBD1. The CDR3 sequence is 16 residues long. Germline V CDR1 and CDR2: SGHAT, FQNNGV. Trimming cost V 3 bases and J 0 bases; bases outside gene matches: 5. CDR3 nucleotide sequence: TGTGCCAGCAGCTTGGGACAGACGAGCTCTGGAAACACCATATATTTT. This gives the protein CASSLGQTSSGNTIYF.

The CDR3 DNA sequence: TGTGCCAGCAGCTTAGGGGCGGGTGCAAGCACCTACGAGCAGTACTTC. Its translation is CASSLGAGASTYEQYF. This chain joins TRBV7-8 and TRBJ2-7; D is perhaps TRBD2 (5 bases). Germline CDR1 SGHVS, CDR2 FQNEAQ. V dropped 1 base and J dropped 2 bases, with 15 bases sitting between them. This CDR3 spans 16 amino acids.

Here the CDR3 reads CASSLGLMLDTQYF. CDR3 coding DNA: TGTGCCAGCAGCTTGGGACTGATGTTGGATACGCAGTATTTT. The V call is TRBV5-6, the J call TRBJ2-3; no clear D. The germline CDR1 and CDR2 sequences are SGHDT and YYEEEE. This CDR3 is 14 amino acids long. V lost 0 bases to trimming and J lost 6 bases, with 11 bases between them.

This clone was picked up a small number of times. The chain has TRBV2 and TRBJ1-5; TRBD1 is a possible D gene (6 bases). This CDR3 contains 14 residues. From germline, CDR1 is SNHLY and CDR2 FYNNEI. Trimming removed 4 bases at V and 6 bases at J, with 13 bases between. The CDR3 protein is CASSAAGASQPQHF. CDR3 nucleotide sequence: TGTGCCAGCAGTGCGGCGGGGGCTAGTCAGCCCCAGCATTTT.

The chain is built from TRBV10-3 and TRBJ2-7; D is uncertain. Germline CDR1 is ENHRY and CDR2 is SYGVKD. The CDR3 length is 13 residues. The V and J ends lost 10 bases and 2 bases respectively, with 15 bases between them. CDR3 region: CATANPMTYEQYF. In nucleotides, the CDR3 is TGTGCCACCGCCAACCCTATGACCTACGAGCAGTACTTC.

At least ten counts were recorded for this clone. The genes are TRBV5-1 and TRBJ2-3; 12 bases are shared with TRBD2. Germline CDR1 is SGHRS and CDR2 is YFSETQ. The V segment lost 4 bases and the J segment 1 base; nucleotides outside the gene matches: 4. This CDR3 comprises 16 residues. This CDR3 is CASSPRTSGGTDTQYF. CDR3 bases: TGCGCCAGCAGCCCCCGGACTAGCGGGGGCACAGATACGCAGTATTTT. Drawing the rest from reference TRBV5-1 and TRBJ2-3, the complete variable domain is KAGVTQTPRYLIKTRGQQVTLSCSPISGHRSVSWYQQTPGQGLQFLFEYFSETQRNKGNFPGRFSGRQFSNSRSEMNVSTLELGDSALYLCASSPRTSGGTDTQYFGPGTRLTVL.

CDR3 sequence: CASSPGTTNQPQHF. CDR3 in DNA: TGTGCCAGTAGTCCTGGGACCACAAATCAGCCCCAGCATTTT. This sequence joins TRBV19 and TRBJ1-5; D possibly corresponds to TRBD1 (5 bases). V lost 5 bases to trimming and J lost 4 bases, with 12 bases between them. Looked up from germline, CDR1 is LNHDA and CDR2 is SQIVND (reference sequence). CDR3 size: 14 residues.

The rearrangement links TRBV5-1 to TRBJ2-1; 14 bases fit TRBD2. Looked up from germline, CDR1 is SGHRS and CDR2 is YFSETQ. V dropped 4 bases and J dropped 4; count of bases not matched to a gene: 4. The CDR3 runs 16 residues. For the CDR3, the DNA is TGCGCCAGCAGCGGCGGACTAGCGGGGGGTTACAATGAGCAGTTCTTC. Protein sequence: CASSGGLAGGYNEQFF.

The gene calls are TRBV6-1 and TRBJ1-1; D possibly corresponds to TRBD1 (5 bases). V lost 4 bases to trimming and J lost 5 bases, with 14 bases between them. The CDR3 is 14 amino acids. Germline assignment: CDR1 MNHNS and CDR2 SASEGT. CDR3 coding DNA: TGTGCCAGCAGTGCCGTTTCGGGGCATACTGAAGCTTTCTTT. Its protein is CASSAVSGHTEAFF.